This TCR beta chain was sequenced during a study of control samples from healthy donors and cancer patients. This CDR3 contains 15 residues. Germline values: CDR1 SGHRS, CDR2 YFSETQ. The trim removed 0 bases at V and 1 base at J, leaving 1 base unmatched. Points on this clone: Other DNA sequences in this specimen translate into the identical CDR3.

Assay used: immunoSEQ multiplex PCR; TCRdb lists only in-frame clones, some missing. The repertoire holds some 200,000 clones, with roughly 94% as singletons. What was sequenced was blood. V gene TRBV5-1 combines with J gene TRBJ1-5; 7 nucleotides match TRBD1. The receptor was derived from a man over 45 in good health. CDR3 loop: CASSLEGGSNQPQHF. The DNA of the CDR3 is TGCGCCAGCAGCTTGGAAGGGGGCAGCAATCAGCCCCAGCATTTT.